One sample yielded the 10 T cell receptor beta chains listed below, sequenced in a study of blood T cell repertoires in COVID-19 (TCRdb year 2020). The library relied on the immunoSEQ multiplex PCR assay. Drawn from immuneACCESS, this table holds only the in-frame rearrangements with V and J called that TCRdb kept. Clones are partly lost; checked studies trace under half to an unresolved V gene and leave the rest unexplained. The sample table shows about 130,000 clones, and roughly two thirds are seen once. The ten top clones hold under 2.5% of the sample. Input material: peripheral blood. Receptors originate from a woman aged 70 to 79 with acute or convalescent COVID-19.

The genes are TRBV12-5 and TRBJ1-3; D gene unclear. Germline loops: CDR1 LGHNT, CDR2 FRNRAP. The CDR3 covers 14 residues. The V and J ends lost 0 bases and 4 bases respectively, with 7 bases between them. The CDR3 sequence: CASGLVLGGNTIYF. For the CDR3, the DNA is TGTGCTAGTGGTTTGGTACTAGGCGGAAACACCATATATTTT.

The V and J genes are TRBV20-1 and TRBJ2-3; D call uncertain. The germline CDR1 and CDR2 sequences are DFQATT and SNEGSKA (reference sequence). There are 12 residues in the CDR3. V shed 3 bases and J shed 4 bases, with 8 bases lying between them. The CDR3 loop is CSASPGADTQYF. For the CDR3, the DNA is TGCAGTGCTAGTCCCGGTGCAGATACGCAGTATTTT.

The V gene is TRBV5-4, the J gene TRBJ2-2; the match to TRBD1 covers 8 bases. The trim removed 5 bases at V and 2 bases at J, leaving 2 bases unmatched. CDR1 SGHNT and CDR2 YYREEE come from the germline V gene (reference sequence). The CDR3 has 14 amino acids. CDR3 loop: CASRTGGNTGELFF. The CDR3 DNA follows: TGTGCCAGCAGAACAGGGGGAAACACCGGGGAGCTGTTTTTT.

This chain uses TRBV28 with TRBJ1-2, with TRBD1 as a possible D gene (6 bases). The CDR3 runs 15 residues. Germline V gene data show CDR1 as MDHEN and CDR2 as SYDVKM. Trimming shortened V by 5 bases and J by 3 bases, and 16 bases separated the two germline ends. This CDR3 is CASSPTGRPDYGYTF. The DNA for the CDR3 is TGTGCCAGCAGTCCCACAGGGCGCCCCGACTATGGCTACACCTTC.

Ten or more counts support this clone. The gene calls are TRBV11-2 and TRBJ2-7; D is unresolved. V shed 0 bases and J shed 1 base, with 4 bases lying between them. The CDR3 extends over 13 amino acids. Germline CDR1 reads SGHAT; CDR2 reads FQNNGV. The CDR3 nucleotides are TGTGCCAGCAGCTTAGAACTATCCTACGAGCAGTACTTC. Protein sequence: CASSLELSYEQYF.

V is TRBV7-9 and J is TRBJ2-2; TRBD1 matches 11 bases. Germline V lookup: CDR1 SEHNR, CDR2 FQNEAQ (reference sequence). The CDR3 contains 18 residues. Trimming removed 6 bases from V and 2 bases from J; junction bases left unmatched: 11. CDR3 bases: TGTGCCAGCAGTCCAAAGGAAGGACAGGGGGCTAACACCGGGGAGCTGTTTTTT. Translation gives CASSPKEGQGANTGELFF.

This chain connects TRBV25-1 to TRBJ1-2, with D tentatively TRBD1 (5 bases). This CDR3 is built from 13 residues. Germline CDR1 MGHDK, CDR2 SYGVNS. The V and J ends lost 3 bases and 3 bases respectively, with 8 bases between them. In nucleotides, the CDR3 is TGTGCCAGCAGTGAGACAGATTACTATGGCTACACCTTC. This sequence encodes CASSETDYYGYTF.

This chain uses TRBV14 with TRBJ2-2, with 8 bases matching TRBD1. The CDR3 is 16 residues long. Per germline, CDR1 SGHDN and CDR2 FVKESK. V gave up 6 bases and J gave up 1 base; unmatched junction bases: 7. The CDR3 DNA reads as TGTGCCAGCAGTCGTCTAGGGACAGGGAACACCGGGGAGCTGTTTTTT. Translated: CASSRLGTGNTGELFF.

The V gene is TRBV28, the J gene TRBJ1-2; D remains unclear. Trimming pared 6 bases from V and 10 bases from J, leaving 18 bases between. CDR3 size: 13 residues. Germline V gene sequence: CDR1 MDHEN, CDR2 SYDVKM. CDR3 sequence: CASSESTLASYTF. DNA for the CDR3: TGTGCCAGCAGCGAGAGTACTTTAGCATCCTACACCTTC.

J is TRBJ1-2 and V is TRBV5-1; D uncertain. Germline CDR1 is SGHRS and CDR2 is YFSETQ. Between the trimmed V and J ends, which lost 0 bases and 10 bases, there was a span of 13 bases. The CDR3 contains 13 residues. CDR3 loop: CASSLGSTIDYTF. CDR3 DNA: TGCGCCAGCAGCTTGGGCTCGACAATCGACTACACCTTC.